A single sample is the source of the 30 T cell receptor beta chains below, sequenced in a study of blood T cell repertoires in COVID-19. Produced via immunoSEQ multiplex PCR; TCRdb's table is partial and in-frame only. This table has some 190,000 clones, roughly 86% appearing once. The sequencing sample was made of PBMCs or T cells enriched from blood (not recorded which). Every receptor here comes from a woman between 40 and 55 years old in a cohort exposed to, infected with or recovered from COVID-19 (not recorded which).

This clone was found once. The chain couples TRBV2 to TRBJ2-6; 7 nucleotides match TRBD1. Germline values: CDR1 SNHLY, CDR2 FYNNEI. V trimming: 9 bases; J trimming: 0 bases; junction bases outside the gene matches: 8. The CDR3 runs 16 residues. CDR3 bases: TGTGCCAGTCGGGACAGCTACAGCTCTGGGGCCAACGTCCTGACTTTC. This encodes CASRDSYSSGANVLTF.

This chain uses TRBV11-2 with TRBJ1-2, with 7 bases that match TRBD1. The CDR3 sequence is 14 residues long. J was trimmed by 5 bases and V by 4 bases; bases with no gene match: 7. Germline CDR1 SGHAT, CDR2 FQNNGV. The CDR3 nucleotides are TGTGCCAGCAGCTCCCAACAGGGGACGTATGGCTACACCTTC. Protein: CASSSQQGTYGYTF.

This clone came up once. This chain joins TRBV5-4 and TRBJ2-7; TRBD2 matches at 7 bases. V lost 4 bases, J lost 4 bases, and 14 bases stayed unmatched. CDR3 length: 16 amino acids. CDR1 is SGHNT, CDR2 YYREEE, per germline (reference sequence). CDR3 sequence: CASSQRTGRVPYEQYF. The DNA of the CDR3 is TGTGCCAGCAGCCAGCGGACGGGGAGGGTCCCATACGAGCAGTACTTC.

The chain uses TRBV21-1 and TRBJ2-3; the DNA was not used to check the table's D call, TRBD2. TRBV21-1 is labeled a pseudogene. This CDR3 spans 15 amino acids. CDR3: CASSFRRASTDTQYF. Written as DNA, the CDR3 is TGTGCCAGCAGCTTCAGGCGGGCTAGCACAGATACGCAGTATTTT.

This CDR3 reads CASSARQTKGVDTQYF. CDR3 DNA sequence: TGTGCCAGCAGTGCCCGACAGACCAAAGGAGTAGATACGCAGTATTTT. The chain recombines TRBV2 with TRBJ2-3; D is perhaps TRBD1 (5 bases). The V end lost 4 bases, the J end lost 5 bases, and 19 bases lay between the germline ends. Per germline, CDR1 SNHLY and CDR2 FYNNEI. This CDR3 contains 16 residues.

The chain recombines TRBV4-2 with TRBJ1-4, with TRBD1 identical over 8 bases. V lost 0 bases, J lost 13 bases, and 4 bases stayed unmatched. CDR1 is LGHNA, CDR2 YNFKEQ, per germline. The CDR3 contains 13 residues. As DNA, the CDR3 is TGTGCCAGCAGCCAAGAACGGGACAGGACACTGTTTTTT. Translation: CASSQERDRTLFF.

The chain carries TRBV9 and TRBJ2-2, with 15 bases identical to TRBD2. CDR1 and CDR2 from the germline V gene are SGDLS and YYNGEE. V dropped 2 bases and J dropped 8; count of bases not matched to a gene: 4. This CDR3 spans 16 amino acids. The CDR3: CASSVGLAGGVGELFF. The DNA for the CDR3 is TGTGCCAGCAGCGTGGGACTAGCGGGAGGAGTGGGGGAGCTGTTTTTT. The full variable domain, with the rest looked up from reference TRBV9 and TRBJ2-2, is DSGVTQTPKHLITATGQRVTLRCSPRSGDLSVYWYQQSLDQGLQFLIQYYNGEERAKGNILERFSAQQFPDLHSELNLSSLELGDSALYFCASSVGLAGGVGELFFGEGSRLTVL.

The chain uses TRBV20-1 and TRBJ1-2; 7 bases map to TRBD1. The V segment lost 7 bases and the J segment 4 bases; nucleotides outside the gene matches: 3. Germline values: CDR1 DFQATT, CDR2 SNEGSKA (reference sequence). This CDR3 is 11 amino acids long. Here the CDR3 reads CSVTGAYGYTF. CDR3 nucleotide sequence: TGCAGTGTCACAGGGGCCTATGGCTACACCTTC.

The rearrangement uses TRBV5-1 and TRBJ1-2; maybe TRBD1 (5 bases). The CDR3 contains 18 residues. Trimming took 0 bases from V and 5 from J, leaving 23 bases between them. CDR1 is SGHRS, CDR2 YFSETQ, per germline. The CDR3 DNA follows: TGCGCCAGCAGCTTGGCCGGACTACAGGAGTTGGGGCGGTATGGCTACACCTTC. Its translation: CASSLAGLQELGRYGYTF.

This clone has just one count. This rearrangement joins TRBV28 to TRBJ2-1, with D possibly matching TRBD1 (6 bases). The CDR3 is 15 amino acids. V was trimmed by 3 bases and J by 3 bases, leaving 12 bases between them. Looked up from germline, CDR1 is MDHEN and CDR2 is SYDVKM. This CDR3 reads CASSFPGALYNEQFF. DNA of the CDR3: TGTGCCAGCAGTTTCCCAGGGGCCCTCTACAATGAGCAGTTCTTC.

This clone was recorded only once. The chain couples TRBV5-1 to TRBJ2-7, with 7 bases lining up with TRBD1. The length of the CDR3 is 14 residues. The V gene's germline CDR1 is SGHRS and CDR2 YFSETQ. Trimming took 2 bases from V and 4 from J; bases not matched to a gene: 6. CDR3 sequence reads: CASSFGSTGYEQYF. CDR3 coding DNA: TGCGCCAGCAGCTTCGGGTCGACAGGGTACGAGCAGTACTTC.

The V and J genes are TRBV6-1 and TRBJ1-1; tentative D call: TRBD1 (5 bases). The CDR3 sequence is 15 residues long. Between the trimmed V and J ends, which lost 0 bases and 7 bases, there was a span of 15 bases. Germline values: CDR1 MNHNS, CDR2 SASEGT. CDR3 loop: CASSEAWGSLIEAFF. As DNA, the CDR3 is TGTGCCAGCAGTGAAGCGTGGGGCAGCCTAATTGAAGCTTTCTTT.

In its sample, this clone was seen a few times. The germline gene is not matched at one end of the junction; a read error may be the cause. CDR3 in amino acids: CASSLGLAGANTGELFF. The CDR3 coding sequence is TGTGCCAGCAGTTTAGGACTAGCGGGAGCGAACACCGGGGAGCTGTTTTTT. V is TRBV7-8 and J is TRBJ2-2; 13 positions agree with TRBD2. This CDR3 spans 17 amino acids. Germline V gene lookup returns CDR1 SGHVS and CDR2 FQNEAQ.

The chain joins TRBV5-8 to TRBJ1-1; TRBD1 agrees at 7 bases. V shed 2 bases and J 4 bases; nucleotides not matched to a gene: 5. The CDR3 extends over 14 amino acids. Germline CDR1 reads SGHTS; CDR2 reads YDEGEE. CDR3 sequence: CASSFGTEVTEAFF. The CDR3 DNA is TGTGCCAGCAGCTTCGGGACAGAAGTCACTGAAGCTTTCTTT.

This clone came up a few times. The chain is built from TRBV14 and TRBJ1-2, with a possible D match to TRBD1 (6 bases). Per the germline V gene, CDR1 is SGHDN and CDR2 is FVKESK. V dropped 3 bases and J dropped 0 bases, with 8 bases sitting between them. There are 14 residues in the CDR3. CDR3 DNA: TGTGCCAGCAGCCAGAACAGGGCTAACTATGGCTACACCTTC. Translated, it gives CASSQNRANYGYTF. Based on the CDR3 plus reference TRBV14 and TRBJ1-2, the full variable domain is EAGVTQFPSHSVIEKGQTVTLRCDPISGHDNLYWYRRVMGKEIKFLLHFVKESKQDESGMPNNRFLAERTGGTYSTLKVQPAELEDSGVYFCASSQNRANYGYTFGSGTRLTVV.

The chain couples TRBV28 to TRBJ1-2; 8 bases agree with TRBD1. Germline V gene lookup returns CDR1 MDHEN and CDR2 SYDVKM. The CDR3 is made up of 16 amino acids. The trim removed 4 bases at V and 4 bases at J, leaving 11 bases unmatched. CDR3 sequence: CASSSPPTGGGYGYTF. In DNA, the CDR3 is TGTGCCAGCAGTTCCCCCCCCACAGGGGGTGGCTATGGCTACACCTTC.

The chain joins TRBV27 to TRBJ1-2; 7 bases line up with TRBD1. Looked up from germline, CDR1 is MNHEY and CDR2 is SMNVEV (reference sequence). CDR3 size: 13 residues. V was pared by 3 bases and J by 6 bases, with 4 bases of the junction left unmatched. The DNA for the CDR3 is TGTGCCAGCAGTTTTAAAACAGGGGATGGCTACACCTTC. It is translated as CASSFKTGDGYTF.

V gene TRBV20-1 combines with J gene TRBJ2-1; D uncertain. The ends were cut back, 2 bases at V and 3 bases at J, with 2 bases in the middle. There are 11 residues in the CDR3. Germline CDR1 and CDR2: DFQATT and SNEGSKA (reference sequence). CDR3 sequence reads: CSARYYNEQFF. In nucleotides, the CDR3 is TGCAGTGCTAGATACTACAATGAGCAGTTCTTC.

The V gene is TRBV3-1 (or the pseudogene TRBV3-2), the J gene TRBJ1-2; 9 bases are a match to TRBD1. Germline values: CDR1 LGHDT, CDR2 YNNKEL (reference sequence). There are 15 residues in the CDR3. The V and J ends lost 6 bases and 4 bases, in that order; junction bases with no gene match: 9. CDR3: CASSKTRDRVYGYTF. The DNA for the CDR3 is TGTGCCAGCAGTAAAACCCGGGACAGGGTCTATGGCTACACCTTC.

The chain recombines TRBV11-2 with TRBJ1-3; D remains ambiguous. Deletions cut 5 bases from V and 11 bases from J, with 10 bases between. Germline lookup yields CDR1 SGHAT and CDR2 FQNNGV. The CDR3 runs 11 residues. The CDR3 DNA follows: TGTGCCAGCAGCCCCCAACTCGCCATATATTTT. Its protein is CASSPQLAIYF.

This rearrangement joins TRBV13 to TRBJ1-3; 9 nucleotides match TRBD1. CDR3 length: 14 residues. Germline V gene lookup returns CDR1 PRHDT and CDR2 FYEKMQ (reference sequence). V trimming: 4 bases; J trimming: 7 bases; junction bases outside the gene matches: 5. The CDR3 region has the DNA TGTGCCAGCAGCTGGACAGGGGAACCCAACACCATATATTTT. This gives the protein CASSWTGEPNTIYF.

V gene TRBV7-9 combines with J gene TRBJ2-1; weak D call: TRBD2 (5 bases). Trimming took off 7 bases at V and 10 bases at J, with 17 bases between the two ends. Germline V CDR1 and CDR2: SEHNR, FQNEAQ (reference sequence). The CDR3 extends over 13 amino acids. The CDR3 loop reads CASIFWGEREQFF. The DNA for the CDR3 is TGTGCCAGCATCTTTTGGGGTGAGCGGGAGCAGTTCTTC.

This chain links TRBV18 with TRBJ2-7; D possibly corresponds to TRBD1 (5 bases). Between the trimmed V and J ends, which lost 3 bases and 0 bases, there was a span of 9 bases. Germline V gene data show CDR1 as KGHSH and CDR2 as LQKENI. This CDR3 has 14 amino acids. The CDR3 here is CASSPRQNSYEQYF. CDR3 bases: TGTGCCAGCTCACCCCGACAGAACTCCTACGAGCAGTACTTC.

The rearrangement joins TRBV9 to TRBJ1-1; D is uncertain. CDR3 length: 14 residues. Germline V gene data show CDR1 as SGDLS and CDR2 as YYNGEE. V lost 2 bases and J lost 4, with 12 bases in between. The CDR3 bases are TGTGCCAGCAGCGTTGAAAGCAGCGGCACTGAAGCTTTCTTT. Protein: CASSVESSGTEAFF.

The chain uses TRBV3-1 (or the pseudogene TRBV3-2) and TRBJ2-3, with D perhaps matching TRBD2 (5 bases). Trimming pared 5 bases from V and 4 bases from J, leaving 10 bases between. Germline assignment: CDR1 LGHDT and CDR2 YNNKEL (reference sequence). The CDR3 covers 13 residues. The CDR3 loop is CASSLRGSDTQYF. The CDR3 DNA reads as TGTGCCAGCAGCTTACGGGGTTCAGATACGCAGTATTTT.

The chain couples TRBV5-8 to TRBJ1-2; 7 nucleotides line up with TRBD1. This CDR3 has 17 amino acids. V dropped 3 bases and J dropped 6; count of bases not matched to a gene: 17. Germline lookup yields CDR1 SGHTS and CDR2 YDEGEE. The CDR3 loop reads CASSYDGRPGGVDGYTF. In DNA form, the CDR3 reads TGTGCCAGCAGCTACGACGGCAGGCCAGGGGGTGTGGATGGCTACACCTTC.

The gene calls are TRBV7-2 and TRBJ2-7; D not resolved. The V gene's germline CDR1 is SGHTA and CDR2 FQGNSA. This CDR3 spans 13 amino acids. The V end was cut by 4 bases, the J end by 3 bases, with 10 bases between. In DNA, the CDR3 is TGTGCCAGCAGCTGGAACACTAACTACGAGCAGTACTTC. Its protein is CASSWNTNYEQYF.

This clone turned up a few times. In nucleotides, the CDR3 is TGTGCCAGCAGCTTAGTAGGGACAGGGAGGGGTAGCAATCAGCCCCAGCATTTT. The encoded protein is CASSLVGTGRGSNQPQHF. The V and J genes are TRBV11-3 and TRBJ1-5, with 9 bases lining up with TRBD1. Looked up from germline, CDR1 is SGHNT and CDR2 is YENEEA. This CDR3 has 18 amino acids. V trimming: 1 base; J trimming: 0 bases; junction bases outside the gene matches: 7.

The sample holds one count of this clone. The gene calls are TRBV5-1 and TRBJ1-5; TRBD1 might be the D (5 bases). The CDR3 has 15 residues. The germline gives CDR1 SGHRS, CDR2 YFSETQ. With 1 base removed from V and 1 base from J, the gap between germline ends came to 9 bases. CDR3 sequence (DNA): TGCGCCAGCAGCTTGAGTGGGGGGAGCAATCAGCCCCAGCATTTT. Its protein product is CASSLSGGSNQPQHF.

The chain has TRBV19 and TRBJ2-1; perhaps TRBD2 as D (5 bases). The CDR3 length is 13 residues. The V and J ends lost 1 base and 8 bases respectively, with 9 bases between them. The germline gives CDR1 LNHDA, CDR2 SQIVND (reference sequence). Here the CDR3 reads CASSIAGIHEQFF. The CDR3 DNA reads TGTGCCAGTAGTATAGCGGGGATACATGAGCAGTTCTTC.